Sequencing of this T cell receptor (beta chain) was carried out in a study of blood T cell repertoires in COVID-19 (dated by TCRdb to the early 2020s). Context from the whole study: Samples from collaborators originated in the United States, Italy and Spain and spanned both the acute and convalescent phases of COVID-19. Deeply sampled blood TCRbeta repertoires from subjects exposed to, actively infected with, or recovered from COVID-19 were included in the dataset. Where available, HLA class I and class II types were obtained from metadata supplied by the sample provider rather than from assay-based typing. The prospective study material was composed of cDNA or gDNA derived from T cells, B-cell-depleted T cells, or PBMCs. Samples were obtained from the ongoing ImmuneRACE study (first 160 participants) and from some 1,200 subjects provided by 6 global collaborators. Sample metadata almost always included a de-identified subject ID, COVID-19 status, age in years and sex. The repertoires were made available in a free public database intended to serve as a resource for research on the immune response to SARS-CoV-2.

The CDR3 measures 11 amino acids from cysteine to phenylalanine. Here the CDR3 DNA is all that survives: 33 bases in frame from base 1. Reading the germline V gene (reference sequence) gives CDR1 PRHDT and CDR2 FYEKMQ. Between the V and J ends, shortened by 2 bases and 7 bases respectively, the junction contains 5 bases. TCRbeta CDR3 regions were amplified from genomic DNA by means of the immunoSEQ Assay, a bias-controlled multiplex PCR. The published analysis was carried out like this. The number of nucleated cells in each sample was estimated by amplification of reference gene primers within the assay. To quantify the absolute abundance of each unique TCRbeta CDR3 rearrangement, sequence reads were collapsed and filtered. For each sample, productive Simpson clonality was calculated by taking the square root of Simpson's diversity index across productive rearrangements. TCRdb's version of the immuneACCESS table is confined to in-frame rearrangements and falls short of the full clone set. An unresolved V gene accounts for under half of the shortfall where checked; the remainder is of unknown origin. That table furnishes V, J and clone size, whereas the DNA furnished D and trimming. The sample data list about 160,000 clones, and around 81% of these were observed just once. The leading ten clones occupy about 11% of the sample.

The collaborating institutions used their own protocols to collect whole blood in K2EDTA tubes. Collaborator samples were shipped for TCRbeta analysis as frozen whole blood, isolated PBMCs, or DNA extracted from either sample type. As concerns this clone: Its antigen is unknown. Per-base qualities were not stored, and no clone one base away is much larger.

Beyond this particular receptor, the publication reports: How much clinical and demographic metadata was included differed by source and by participant, and the metadata was provided uncurated.

The V and J segments used are TRBV13 and TRBJ2-5, with no reliable assignment of the D segment. This sequence originates from a man between 60 and 70 years old with active or convalescent COVID-19. Sequenced material: peripheral blood. At the DNA level, the sequence is TGTGCCAGCAGCTTAACTGGGACCCAGTACTTC. Its translation is CASSLTGTQYF.